A selection of T cell receptor beta chains follows, all from one sample in a study of T cells after yellow fever vaccination. TCRdb redid the calling of the 5' RACE reads with MiXCR, one entry per CDR3 protein. The table lists approximately 610,000 distinct CDR3 sequences, approximately 16% of them singletons. The sample in question was PBMCs, obtained 4 to 5 days after the first yellow fever vaccination. The receptors were sampled from a man in his late teens or twenties who received the YFV17D yellow fever vaccine. Each CDR3 is given with its conserved first and last residue. The size field is filled for only some rows; it gives once, few, many or a size class.

J gene,V gene,clone size,CDR3 protein
TRBJ1-2,TRBV5-1,-,CASSLAGQGAHYGYTF
TRBJ2-1,TRBV5-1,-,CASSRGASEQFF
TRBJ2-1,TRBV6-1,once,CASSPPTRFNEQFF
TRBJ2-3,TRBV5-1,many,CASSLAVSADTQYF
TRBJ2-3,TRBV2,many,CASSEAPSTSTDTQYF
TRBJ2-1,TRBV5-1,-,CASSLMLANYNEQFF
TRBJ1-4,TRBV7-2,few,CASSYHLGPEKLFF
TRBJ2-3,TRBV21-1,-,CASAREGGGDTQYF
TRBJ1-1,TRBV7-8,-,CASSRHRLGRNTEAFF
TRBJ1-5,TRBV3-1,few,CASSTFNSGQPQHF
TRBJ2-2,TRBV12-3/TRBV12-4,few,CASSFGLRLVLGELFF
TRBJ2-7,TRBV7-6,few,CASSLKVGSYEQYF
TRBJ2-5,TRBV5-1,-,CASSLAKGGGETQYF
TRBJ1-1,TRBV5-1,-,CASSLDGGWEAFF
TRBJ2-5,TRBV7-6,many,CASSLEGTQYF
TRBJ2-1,TRBV5-1,-,CASKGDSEQFF
TRBJ1-2,TRBV5-1,many,CASSPEPDYGYTF
TRBJ2-1,TRBV15,-,CATSTHTGQGNEQFF
TRBJ2-5,TRBV7-2,many,CASSLRRRIQETQYF
TRBJ2-5,TRBV7-9,-,CASSLGQVYQETQYF
TRBJ1-1,TRBV15,few,CATSPTGGLGEAFF
TRBJ1-2,TRBV29-1,many,CSAAADRAGYTF
TRBJ2-7,TRBV5-1,-,CASSPGTGVGEQYF
TRBJ2-3,TRBV3-1,few,CASSQGSLAGRDTQYF
TRBJ2-6,TRBV11-2,medium-sized,CASSSEGAGITSGANVLTF
TRBJ2-1,TRBV4-3,-,CASSQDMEQFF
TRBJ2-1,TRBV12-3/TRBV12-4,-,CASSVAGGYDEQFF
TRBJ1-1,TRBV6-1,-,CASRGQGVDTEAFF
TRBJ2-5,TRBV3-1,-,CASRLANQETQYF
TRBJ1-4,TRBV2,-,CASSAGRPNEKLFF
TRBJ2-2,TRBV11-2,-,CASRTGTLATGELFF
TRBJ2-2,TRBV11-2,few,CASSSLRTSGGAGAGELFF
TRBJ2-3,TRBV7-2,few,CASSLDGSRDTQYF
TRBJ1-2,TRBV4-3,-,CASSQALRNYGYTF
TRBJ1-4,TRBV7-8,-,CASNLGVGSKGEKLFF
TRBJ2-2,TRBV6-2/TRBV6-3,-,CASSYLQVITGELFF
TRBJ1-2,TRBV5-1,few,CASSLEGGTAYGYTF
TRBJ1-4,TRBV7-2,few,CASSLDGGNEKLFF
TRBJ2-7,TRBV4-1,few,CASSQELGQPNEQYF
TRBJ1-2,TRBV7-2,-,CASSPQVDPNYGYTF